This T cell receptor beta chain was found in a study of follicular helper T cells after annual influenza vaccination. Study as a whole: Some donors were sampled over the 2013-2014, 2014-2015 and 2015-2016 vaccinations. Regarding the study as a whole: Most later recoveries of Day 7 ICOS+CD38+ clones were ICOS-CD38- cTfh.

Time point specified: 2015-2016 season, pre-vaccination. Between about 40 and 100 mL of blood was drawn per time point. This clone was counted only a few times. Its cognate antigen is unknown. Between the trimmed V and J ends, which lost 5 bases and 3 bases, there was a span of 5 bases. Looked up from germline, CDR1 is MDHEN and CDR2 is SYDVKM. This CDR3 is built from 11 residues. TCRB sequencing was done at Survey resolution level. Measured with immunoSEQ multiplex PCR; TCRdb has only the in-frame clones, and not every one. The table lists around 10,000 clones, roughly 80% of them singletons. The sequences come from CXCR5+ CD38- circulating T follicular helper cells from blood, collected on the day of influenza vaccination. Subset given: circulating Tfh, non-naive CD4+CXCR5+PD-1+ (ICOS+CD38+ or ICOS-CD38-). This chain links TRBV28 with TRBJ2-7, with D uncertain. The receptor was derived from an adult who received the influenza vaccine. The CDR3 region is CASSNHYEQYF. The CDR3 DNA sequence: TGTGCCAGCAGTAACCACTACGAGCAGTACTTC.